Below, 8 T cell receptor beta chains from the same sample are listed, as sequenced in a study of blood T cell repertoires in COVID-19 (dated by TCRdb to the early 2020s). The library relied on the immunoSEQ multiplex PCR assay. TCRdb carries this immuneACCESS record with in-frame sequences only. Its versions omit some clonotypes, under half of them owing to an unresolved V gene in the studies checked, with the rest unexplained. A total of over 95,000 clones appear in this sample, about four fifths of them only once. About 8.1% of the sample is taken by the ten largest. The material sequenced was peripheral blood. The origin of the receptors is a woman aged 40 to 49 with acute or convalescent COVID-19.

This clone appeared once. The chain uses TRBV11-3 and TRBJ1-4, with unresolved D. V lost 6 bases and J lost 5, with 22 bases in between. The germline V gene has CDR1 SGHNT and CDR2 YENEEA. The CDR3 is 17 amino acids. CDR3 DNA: TGTGCCAGCAGATGTAGAACCGGGTCCTCGGCGAATGAAAAACTGTTTTTT. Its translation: CASRCRTGSSANEKLFF. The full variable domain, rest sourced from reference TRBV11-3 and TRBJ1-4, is EAGVVQSPRYKIIEKKQPVAFWCNPISGHNTLYWYLQNLGQGPELLIRYENEEAVDDSQLPKDRFSAERLKGVDSTLKIQPAELGDSAVYLCASRCRTGSSANEKLFFGSGTQLSVL.

CDR3 coding DNA: TGTGCCTGGAGTGCGGTGGGGACAGGTTATCAGCCCCAGCATTTT. It codes for CAWSAVGTGYQPQHF. The V and J genes are TRBV30 and TRBJ1-5, with 8 bases lining up with TRBD1. This CDR3 has 15 residues. V dropped 1 base and J dropped 5; count of bases not matched to a gene: 7. Per the germline V gene, CDR1 is GTSNPN and CDR2 is SVGIG (reference sequence).

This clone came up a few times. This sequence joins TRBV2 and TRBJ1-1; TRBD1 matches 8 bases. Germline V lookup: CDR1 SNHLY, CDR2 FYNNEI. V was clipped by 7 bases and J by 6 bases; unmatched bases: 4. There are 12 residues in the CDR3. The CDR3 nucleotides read TGTGCCAGCACCCAGGGGGCCGCTGAAGCTTTCTTT. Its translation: CASTQGAAEAFF.

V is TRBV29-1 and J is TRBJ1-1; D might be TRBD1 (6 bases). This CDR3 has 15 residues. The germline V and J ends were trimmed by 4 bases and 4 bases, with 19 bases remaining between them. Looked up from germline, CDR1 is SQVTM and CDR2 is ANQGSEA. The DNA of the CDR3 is TGCAGCGTTGGCCCTGGGGGGGGGCTGAGCACTGAAGCTTTCTTT. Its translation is CSVGPGGGLSTEAFF.

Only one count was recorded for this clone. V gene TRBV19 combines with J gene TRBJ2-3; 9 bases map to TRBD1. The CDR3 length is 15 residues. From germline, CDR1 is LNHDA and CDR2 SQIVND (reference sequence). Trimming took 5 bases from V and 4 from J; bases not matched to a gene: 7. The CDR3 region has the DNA TGTGCCAGTAGTTCGGGACAGGGCCTATCAGATACGCAGTATTTT. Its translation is CASSSGQGLSDTQYF.

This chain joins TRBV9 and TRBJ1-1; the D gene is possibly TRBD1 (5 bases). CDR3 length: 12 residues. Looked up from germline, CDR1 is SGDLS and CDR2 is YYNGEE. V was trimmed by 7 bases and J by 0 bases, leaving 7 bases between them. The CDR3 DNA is TGTGCCAGCGGGGGGATGAACACTGAAGCTTTCTTT. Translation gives CASGGMNTEAFF.

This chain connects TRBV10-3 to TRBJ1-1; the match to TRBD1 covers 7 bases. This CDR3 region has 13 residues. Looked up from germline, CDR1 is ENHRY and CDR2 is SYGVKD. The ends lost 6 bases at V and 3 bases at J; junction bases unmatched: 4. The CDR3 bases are TGTGCCATCAGGGTAACAGGGGACACTGAAGCTTTCTTT. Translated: CAIRVTGDTEAFF.

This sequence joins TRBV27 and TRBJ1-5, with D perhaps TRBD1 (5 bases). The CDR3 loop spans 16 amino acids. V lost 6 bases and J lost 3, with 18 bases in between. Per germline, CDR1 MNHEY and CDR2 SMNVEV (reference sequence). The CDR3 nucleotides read TGTGCCAGCAGAAATACAGGTCCGTCCTACAATCAGCCCCAGCATTTT. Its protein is CASRNTGPSYNQPQHF.